This T cell receptor (beta chain) stems from a study of blood T cell repertoires in COVID-19. Study overall: Samples taken during acute and convalescent COVID-19 were collected in the United States, Italy and Spain. The analysed material was cDNA or gDNA that came from T cells, B-cell-depleted T cells, or PBMCs.

This clone was detected only once. V was clipped by 10 bases and J by 4 bases, with 16 bases between them. The germline CDR1 and CDR2 sequences are MDHEN and SYDVKM. The CDR3 is made up of 13 amino acids. In the authors' workflow: Researchers report that nucleated cell counts were estimated from reference gene primer amplification. The protocol was immunoSEQ multiplex PCR, while the TCRdb copy is restricted to in-frame clones and leaves out a portion. The V and J calls and clone size were taken over from that table, and D and trimming were inferred from the DNA. The profile shows about 100,000 clones, 80% to 90% of them singletons.

Sequencing was carried out using peripheral blood. The chain is built from TRBV28 and TRBJ1-2; possibly TRBD1 for D (5 bases). The source of this sequence is a woman older than 75 with acute or convalescent COVID-19. CDR3 residues: CATSDSYSYGYTF. CDR3 in DNA: TGTGCCACCTCAGACAGTTACTCCTATGGCTACACCTTC.